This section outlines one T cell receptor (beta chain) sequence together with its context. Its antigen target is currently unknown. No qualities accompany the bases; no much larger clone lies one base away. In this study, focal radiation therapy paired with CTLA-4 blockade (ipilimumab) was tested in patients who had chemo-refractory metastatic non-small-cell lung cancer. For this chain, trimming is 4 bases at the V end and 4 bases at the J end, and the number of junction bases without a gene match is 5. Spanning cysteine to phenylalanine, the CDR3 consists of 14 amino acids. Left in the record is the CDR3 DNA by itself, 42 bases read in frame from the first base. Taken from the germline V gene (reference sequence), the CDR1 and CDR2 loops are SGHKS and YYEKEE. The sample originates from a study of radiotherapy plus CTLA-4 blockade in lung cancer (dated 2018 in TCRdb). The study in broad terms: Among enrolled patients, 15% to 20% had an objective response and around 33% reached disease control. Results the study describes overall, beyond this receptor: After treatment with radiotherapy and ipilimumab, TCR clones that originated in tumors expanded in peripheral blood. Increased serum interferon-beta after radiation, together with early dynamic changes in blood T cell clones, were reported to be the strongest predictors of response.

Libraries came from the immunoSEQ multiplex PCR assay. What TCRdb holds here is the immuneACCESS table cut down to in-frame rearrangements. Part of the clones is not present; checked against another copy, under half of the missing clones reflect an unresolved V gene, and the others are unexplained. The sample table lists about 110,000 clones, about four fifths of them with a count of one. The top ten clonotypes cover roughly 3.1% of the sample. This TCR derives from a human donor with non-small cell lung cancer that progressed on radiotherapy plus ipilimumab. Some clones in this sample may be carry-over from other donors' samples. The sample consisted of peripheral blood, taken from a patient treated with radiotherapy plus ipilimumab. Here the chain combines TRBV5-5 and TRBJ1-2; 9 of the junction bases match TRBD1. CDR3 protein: CASSRTGAIYGYTF. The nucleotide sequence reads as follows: TGTGCCAGCAGCCGGACAGGGGCGATCTATGGCTACACCTTC. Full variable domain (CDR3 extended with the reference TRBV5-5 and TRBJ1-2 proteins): DAGVTQSPTHLIKTRGQQVTLRCSPISGHKSVSWYQQVLGQGPQFIFQYYEKEERGRGNFPDRFSARQFPNYSSELNVNALLLGDSALYLCASSRTGAIYGYTFGSGTRLTVV.